This is a list of T cell receptor beta chains from one sample in a study of blood T cell repertoires in COVID-19. Using immunoSEQ multiplex PCR, the repertoire was profiled, and TCRdb retains in-frame clones only, with some absent. Here the sample spans about 77,000 clones, roughly 90% being singletons. Sequenced material: peripheral blood. The receptors stem from a woman of 80 years or more with active or convalescent COVID-19. CDR3s include the opening cysteine and the closing phenylalanine or tryptophan. The order of the fields is clone size, V gene, D gene, J gene, CDR3 protein, CDR3 DNA. A D gene is named only where the DNA matches it firmly. Size tells how often a clone was seen (once, few, many) or the class of an expanded clone, and some rows leave it out.

clone size: few; V gene: TRBV3-1/TRBV3-2; D gene: TRBD2; J gene: TRBJ2-1; CDR3 protein: CASSQVSGGVWNEQFF; CDR3 DNA: TGTGCCAGCAGCCAAGTTTCCGGGGGGGTTTGGAATGAGCAGTTCTTC
clone size: once; V gene: TRBV18; D gene: -; J gene: TRBJ2-1; CDR3 protein: CASSPETANEQFF; CDR3 DNA: TGTGCCAGCTCACCAGAGACTGCGAATGAGCAGTTCTTC
clone size: -; V gene: TRBV4-2; D gene: TRBD1; J gene: TRBJ1-1; CDR3 protein: CASSHRQGNTEAFF; CDR3 DNA: TGTGCCAGCAGCCACAGACAGGGCAACACTGAAGCTTTCTTT
clone size: -; V gene: TRBV27; D gene: -; J gene: TRBJ2-3; CDR3 protein: CASSFPGAGTDTQYF; CDR3 DNA: TGTGCCAGCAGTTTCCCCGGAGCGGGCACAGATACGCAGTATTTT
clone size: -; V gene: TRBV9; D gene: TRBD1; J gene: TRBJ2-2; CDR3 protein: CASSVLTGTGGNTGELFF; CDR3 DNA: TGTGCCAGCAGCGTACTTACTGGGACAGGGGGCAACACCGGGGAGCTGTTTTTT
clone size: -; V gene: TRBV19; D gene: TRBD1; J gene: TRBJ2-5; CDR3 protein: CASSLGTGGVETQYF; CDR3 DNA: TGTGCCAGTAGCTTGGGGACAGGCGGTGTGGAGACCCAGTACTTC
clone size: -; V gene: TRBV3-1/TRBV3-2; D gene: -; J gene: TRBJ1-6; CDR3 protein: CASSQEGGQGGRRPLHF; CDR3 DNA: TGTGCCAGCAGCCAAGAGGGAGGCCAGGGCGGAAGGCGGCCCCTCCACTTT
clone size: -; V gene: TRBV4-2; D gene: TRBD2; J gene: TRBJ2-3; CDR3 protein: CASSHTTFGSGGVPDTQYF; CDR3 DNA: TGTGCCAGCAGCCATACTACCTTCGGTAGCGGGGGGGTCCCAGATACGCAGTATTTT
clone size: -; V gene: TRBV3-1/TRBV3-2; D gene: -; J gene: TRBJ1-3; CDR3 protein: CASSPPRGSGNTIYF; CDR3 DNA: TGTGCCAGCAGCCCTCCTCGGGGCTCTGGAAACACCATATATTTT
clone size: few; V gene: TRBV29-1; D gene: -; J gene: TRBJ1-3; CDR3 protein: CSGGTGVLGGNTIYF; CDR3 DNA: TGCAGCGGGGGAACGGGGGTTCTCGGTGGAAACACCATATATTTT
clone size: -; V gene: TRBV6-2/TRBV6-3; D gene: -; J gene: TRBJ2-3; CDR3 protein: CASSYSGEVDTQYF; CDR3 DNA: TGTGCCAGCAGTTACTCGGGGGAGGTGGATACGCAGTATTTT
clone size: -; V gene: TRBV5-6; D gene: TRBD1; J gene: TRBJ2-7; CDR3 protein: CASSSGQVFSYEQYF; CDR3 DNA: TGTGCCAGCAGCTCTGGACAGGTCTTCTCCTACGAGCAGTACTTC
clone size: -; V gene: TRBV6-5; D gene: TRBD1; J gene: TRBJ1-3; CDR3 protein: CASSYSKDRGTIYF; CDR3 DNA: TGTGCCAGCAGTTACTCGAAGGACAGGGGCACCATATATTTT
clone size: -; V gene: TRBV4-2; D gene: TRBD2; J gene: TRBJ2-3; CDR3 protein: CASSQESAGGRDTQYF; CDR3 DNA: TGTGCCAGCAGCCAAGAATCGGCGGGGGGGCGGGATACGCAGTATTTT
clone size: -; V gene: TRBV5-4; D gene: -; J gene: TRBJ1-2; CDR3 protein: CASSLARGAGYTF; CDR3 DNA: TGTGCCAGCAGCTTGGCTCGGGGAGCGGGCTACACCTTC
clone size: -; V gene: TRBV12-5; D gene: -; J gene: TRBJ1-1; CDR3 protein: CASGPLGRATEAFF; CDR3 DNA: TGTGCTAGTGGTCCCCTGGGCAGGGCCACTGAAGCTTTCTTT
clone size: -; V gene: TRBV2; D gene: -; J gene: TRBJ1-3; CDR3 protein: CASRPDSGNTIYF; CDR3 DNA: TGTGCCAGCAGGCCGGACAGTGGAAACACCATATATTTT
clone size: -; V gene: TRBV6-5; D gene: -; J gene: TRBJ2-7; CDR3 protein: CASSSVIGDEQYF; CDR3 DNA: TGTGCCAGCAGTTCCGTGATAGGGGACGAGCAGTACTTC
clone size: once; V gene: TRBV18; D gene: TRBD2; J gene: TRBJ2-7; CDR3 protein: CASSERGDTSYEQYF; CDR3 DNA: TGTGCCAGCTCAGAGCGGGGGGACACCTCCTACGAGCAGTACTTC
clone size: -; V gene: TRBV6-2/TRBV6-3; D gene: TRBD1; J gene: TRBJ1-6; CDR3 protein: CASSYSRDRGGSPLHF; CDR3 DNA: TGTGCCAGCAGTTACTCGAGAGACAGGGGAGGGTCACCCCTCCACTTT
clone size: -; V gene: TRBV7-9; D gene: -; J gene: TRBJ1-6; CDR3 protein: CASSAAELRPPLHF; CDR3 DNA: TGTGCCAGCAGCGCGGCGGAATTGAGGCCACCCCTCCACTTT
clone size: -; V gene: TRBV4-3; D gene: -; J gene: TRBJ1-3; CDR3 protein: CASSQDRAGAGNTIYF; CDR3 DNA: TGCGCCAGCAGCCAAGATAGGGCAGGGGCTGGAAACACCATATATTTT
clone size: -; V gene: TRBV13; D gene: -; J gene: TRBJ1-5; CDR3 protein: CASSLETFSNQPQHF; CDR3 DNA: TGTGCCAGCAGCCTCGAGACATTCAGCAATCAGCCCCAGCATTTT
clone size: -; V gene: TRBV2; D gene: -; J gene: TRBJ2-7; CDR3 protein: CASSDVNEQYF; CDR3 DNA: TGTGCCAGCAGTGATGTTAACGAGCAGTACTTC
clone size: once; V gene: TRBV6-5; D gene: -; J gene: TRBJ2-3; CDR3 protein: CASKTFTDTQYF; CDR3 DNA: TGTGCCAGCAAGACTTTCACAGATACGCAGTATTTT
clone size: few; V gene: TRBV7-2; D gene: TRBD2; J gene: TRBJ2-1; CDR3 protein: CASSLGLAGEFKFF; CDR3 DNA: TGTGCCAGCAGCTTAGGACTAGCGGGGGAGTTCAAGTTCTTC
clone size: once; V gene: TRBV2; D gene: -; J gene: TRBJ1-1; CDR3 protein: CASAGPSNTEAFF; CDR3 DNA: TGTGCCAGCGCAGGGCCCTCGAACACTGAAGCTTTCTTT
clone size: -; V gene: TRBV7-2; D gene: -; J gene: TRBJ2-7; CDR3 protein: CASSLGRGFTYEQYF; CDR3 DNA: TGTGCCAGCAGCTTAGGCAGGGGCTTCACCTACGAGCAGTACTTC
clone size: -; V gene: TRBV18; D gene: -; J gene: TRBJ1-1; CDR3 protein: CASPLEGTEAFF; CDR3 DNA: TGTGCCAGCCCGCTAGAGGGAACTGAAGCTTTCTTT
clone size: -; V gene: TRBV4-2; D gene: -; J gene: TRBJ1-4; CDR3 protein: CASSQGGRTLGEKLFF; CDR3 DNA: TGTGCCAGCAGCCAAGGAGGGCGGACCCTAGGCGAAAAACTGTTTTTT
clone size: -; V gene: TRBV7-2; D gene: TRBD1; J gene: TRBJ1-2; CDR3 protein: CASSLAGTGSLNYGYTF; CDR3 DNA: TGTGCCAGCAGCTTAGCCGGGACAGGGTCCCTAAACTATGGCTACACCTTC
clone size: -; V gene: TRBV28; D gene: TRBD2; J gene: TRBJ2-1; CDR3 protein: CASSRGGSYNEQFF; CDR3 DNA: TGTGCCAGCAGTCGCGGGGGCTCCTACAATGAGCAGTTCTTC
clone size: few; V gene: TRBV6-1; D gene: TRBD1; J gene: TRBJ2-7; CDR3 protein: CASSEAHRDSLYEQYF; CDR3 DNA: TGTGCCAGCAGTGAGGCCCACCGGGACAGCCTCTACGAGCAGTACTTC
clone size: -; V gene: TRBV7-6; D gene: TRBD1; J gene: TRBJ1-6; CDR3 protein: CASSLAATGNSYNSPLHF; CDR3 DNA: TGTGCCAGCAGCTTAGCCGCGACAGGGAACTCCTATAATTCACCCCTCCACTTT
clone size: -; V gene: TRBV19; D gene: -; J gene: TRBJ2-7; CDR3 protein: CASSTGGTSYEQYF; CDR3 DNA: TGTGCCAGTAGTACAGGGGGGACGTCCTACGAGCAGTACTTC
clone size: -; V gene: TRBV11-2; D gene: TRBD1; J gene: TRBJ1-2; CDR3 protein: CASSPGTGNYGYTF; CDR3 DNA: TGTGCCAGCAGCCCCGGGACAGGGAACTATGGCTACACCTTC
clone size: -; V gene: TRBV7-9; D gene: TRBD2; J gene: TRBJ2-5; CDR3 protein: CASSEGAGGPEETQYF; CDR3 DNA: TGTGCCAGCAGCGAAGGGGCGGGGGGACCTGAAGAGACCCAGTACTTC
clone size: -; V gene: TRBV30; D gene: -; J gene: TRBJ1-1; CDR3 protein: CAWSFGTRNTEAFF; CDR3 DNA: TGTGCCTGGAGTTTTGGGACACGAAACACTGAAGCTTTCTTT
clone size: -; V gene: TRBV6-2/TRBV6-3; D gene: -; J gene: TRBJ1-3; CDR3 protein: CASSYFDTGNTIYF; CDR3 DNA: TGTGCCAGCAGTTACTTCGACACTGGAAACACCATATATTTT
clone size: -; V gene: TRBV4-3; D gene: TRBD2; J gene: TRBJ2-1; CDR3 protein: CATAYSSGSYNEQFF; CDR3 DNA: TGCGCCACCGCCTATTCTAGCGGCTCCTACAATGAGCAGTTCTTC
clone size: -; V gene: TRBV5-4; D gene: TRBD2; J gene: TRBJ2-3; CDR3 protein: CASSGGTSGKNTQYF; CDR3 DNA: TGTGCCAGCAGCGGTGGGACTAGCGGTAAGAATACGCAGTATTTT
clone size: -; V gene: TRBV10-3; D gene: -; J gene: TRBJ1-2; CDR3 protein: CAISEAGHGYGYTF; CDR3 DNA: TGTGCCATCAGTGAAGCGGGTCACGGCTATGGCTACACCTTC
clone size: once; V gene: TRBV3-1/TRBV3-2; D gene: -; J gene: TRBJ2-1; CDR3 protein: CASSQVTSGSYNEQFF; CDR3 DNA: TGTGCCAGCAGCCAAGTCACCTCGGGGTCCTACAATGAGCAGTTCTTC
clone size: -; V gene: TRBV6-2/TRBV6-3; D gene: TRBD1; J gene: TRBJ2-3; CDR3 protein: CASSSIRTGGEGTDTQYF; CDR3 DNA: TGTGCCAGCAGTTCGATTCGGACAGGGGGAGAAGGGACAGATACGCAGTATTTT
clone size: -; V gene: TRBV15; D gene: -; J gene: TRBJ2-7; CDR3 protein: CATSSGDINRYEQYF; CDR3 DNA: TGTGCCACCAGCAGCGGAGATATTAACAGGTACGAGCAGTACTTC
clone size: few; V gene: TRBV27; D gene: TRBD1; J gene: TRBJ2-5; CDR3 protein: CASSYDRGGTQYF; CDR3 DNA: TGTGCCAGCAGTTACGACAGGGGCGGGACCCAGTACTTC
clone size: -; V gene: TRBV19; D gene: TRBD1; J gene: TRBJ1-4; CDR3 protein: CASSRPGTVANEKLFF; CDR3 DNA: TGTGCCAGTAGTCGCCCAGGGACAGTTGCTAATGAAAAACTGTTTTTT
clone size: -; V gene: TRBV12-3/TRBV12-4; D gene: TRBD1; J gene: TRBJ1-1; CDR3 protein: CASSWTGNTEAFF; CDR3 DNA: TGTGCCAGCAGTTGGACAGGGAACACTGAAGCTTTCTTT
clone size: -; V gene: TRBV6-5; D gene: TRBD2; J gene: TRBJ2-7; CDR3 protein: CASSYSASGGAYEQYF; CDR3 DNA: TGTGCCAGCAGTTACTCGGCTAGCGGGGGGGCCTACGAGCAGTACTTC
clone size: -; V gene: TRBV28; D gene: TRBD2; J gene: TRBJ2-3; CDR3 protein: CASSLASGGATDTQYF; CDR3 DNA: TGTGCCAGCAGTTTAGCTAGCGGGGGGGCCACAGATACGCAGTATTTT
clone size: -; V gene: TRBV24-1; D gene: -; J gene: TRBJ1-1; CDR3 protein: CATSDTGLTAVF; CDR3 DNA: TGTGCCACCAGTGACACCGGACTGACCGCCGTCTTT
clone size: -; V gene: TRBV4-3; D gene: -; J gene: TRBJ1-1; CDR3 protein: CASSSEGRGNTEAFF; CDR3 DNA: TGCGCCAGCAGCTCGGAAGGCAGGGGGAACACTGAAGCTTTCTTT
clone size: -; V gene: TRBV11-2; D gene: -; J gene: TRBJ1-6; CDR3 protein: CAPGIQPYNSPLHF; CDR3 DNA: TGTGCCCCCGGGATCCAGCCGTATAATTCACCCCTCCACTTT
clone size: -; V gene: TRBV5-1; D gene: TRBD1; J gene: TRBJ1-1; CDR3 protein: CASSFNRGSEAFF; CDR3 DNA: TGCGCCAGCAGTTTTAACAGGGGGTCTGAAGCTTTCTTT
clone size: -; V gene: TRBV10-3; D gene: TRBD1; J gene: TRBJ1-1; CDR3 protein: CAISGLGQGDTEAFF; CDR3 DNA: TGTGCCATCAGTGGCTTGGGACAGGGGGACACTGAAGCTTTCTTT
clone size: once; V gene: TRBV5-8; D gene: -; J gene: TRBJ1-6; CDR3 protein: CASSFHSSNSPLHF; CDR3 DNA: TGTGCCAGCAGCTTCCACAGCTCTAATTCACCCCTCCACTTT
clone size: -; V gene: TRBV5-4; D gene: -; J gene: TRBJ2-7; CDR3 protein: CASSPGGPTYEQYF; CDR3 DNA: TGTGCCAGCAGCCCAGGGGGGCCGACCTACGAGCAGTACTTC
clone size: -; V gene: TRBV7-8; D gene: -; J gene: TRBJ2-2; CDR3 protein: CASSFISPGKGGTGELFF; CDR3 DNA: TGTGCCAGCAGCTTCATTAGCCCAGGAAAAGGGGGCACCGGGGAGCTGTTTTTT
clone size: -; V gene: TRBV6-5; D gene: TRBD1; J gene: TRBJ1-2; CDR3 protein: CASSYLRDSNYGYTF; CDR3 DNA: TGTGCCAGCAGTTACCTCCGGGACAGCAACTATGGCTACACCTTC
clone size: -; V gene: TRBV6-2/TRBV6-3; D gene: -; J gene: TRBJ1-1; CDR3 protein: CASSPVRDTEAFF; CDR3 DNA: TGTGCCAGCAGCCCCGTCAGGGACACTGAAGCTTTCTTT